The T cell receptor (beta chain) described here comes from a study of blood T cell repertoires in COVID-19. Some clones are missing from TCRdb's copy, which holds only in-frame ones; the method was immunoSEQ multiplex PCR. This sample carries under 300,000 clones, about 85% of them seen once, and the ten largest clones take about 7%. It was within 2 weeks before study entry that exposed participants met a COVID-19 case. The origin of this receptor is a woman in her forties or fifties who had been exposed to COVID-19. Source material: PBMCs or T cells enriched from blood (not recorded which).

The CDR3: CASSSLNVGQANQPQHF. The CDR3, as DNA: TGTGCCAGCAGCTCCCTCAATGTTGGACAGGCAAATCAGCCCCAGCATTTT. V is TRBV9 and J is TRBJ1-5, with 7 bases identical to TRBD1. The CDR3 loop spans 17 amino acids. Germline CDR1 SGDLS, CDR2 YYNGEE. J was trimmed by 4 bases and V by 4 bases; bases with no gene match: 14.